These T cell receptor beta chains were read from a single sample in a study of blood T cell repertoires in COVID-19. TCRdb's copy holds only in-frame clones and misses some; the assay was immunoSEQ multiplex PCR. The sample yields more than 250,000 clones, roughly 91% seen once. The specimen was peripheral blood. The receptors shown here come from a man aged 45-65 years with active or convalescent COVID-19. Both conserved end residues are part of each CDR3. The D gene is left open where the match is weak. Only part of the rows carry a size: once, few, many, or a class if the clone is expanded.

>TRBJ1-2|.|TRBV6-1|.
TGTGCCAGCAGTGAAGGCTTGGAGGCCAGCTATGGCTACACCTTC
CASSEGLEASYGYTF
>TRBJ1-2|TRBD1|TRBV28|.
TGTGCCAGCAGTACGGGACAGGGAGTGTTTGGCTACACCTTC
CASSTGQGVFGYTF
>TRBJ2-1|.|TRBV29-1|.
TGCAGCGTTGTTCCCCGGGTTGGGGCAGATGAGCAGTTCTTC
CSVVPRVGADEQFF
>TRBJ2-5|TRBD1|TRBV7-2|once
TGTGCCAGCAGCTTCACAGGGGGCCTAGAGACCCAGTACTTC
CASSFTGGLETQYF
>TRBJ1-1|.|TRBV27|once
TGTGCCAGCAGAGACCAATGGGAGTACACTGAAGCTTTCTTT
CASRDQWEYTEAFF
>TRBJ1-1|TRBD1|TRBV6-2/TRBV6-3|.
TGTGCCAGCAGTTACAGGGGGCCCACTGAAGCTTTCTTT
CASSYRGPTEAFF
>TRBJ1-6|.|TRBV4-2|.
TGTGCCAGCAGCCAAGATCGGGGGGTGGGTAATTCACCCCTCCACTTT
CASSQDRGVGNSPLHF
>TRBJ1-2|TRBD1|TRBV27|.
TGTGCCAGCAGACGGACAGGGAACTATGGCTACACCTTC
CASRRTGNYGYTF
>TRBJ1-2|.|TRBV29-1|.
TGCAGCGCGACACTAGGCTATGGCTACACCTTC
CSATLGYGYTF
>TRBJ2-5|TRBD1|TRBV19|.
TGTGCCAGTAGTATAACAGGGGTTGAGACCCAGTACTTC
CASSITGVETQYF
>TRBJ2-7|TRBD1|TRBV6-5|.
TGTGCCAGCAGGCCCGGGACAGTCTACGAGCAGTACTTC
CASRPGTVYEQYF
>TRBJ1-6|.|TRBV30|.
TGTGCCTGGAGCTCCAGGGCCCCTTCACCCCTCCACTTT
CAWSSRAPSPLHF
>TRBJ2-5|TRBD1|TRBV27|.
TGTGCCAGCAGTTCCCTCGGGACAGGGGGCCGAGAGACCCAGTACTTC
CASSSLGTGGRETQYF
>TRBJ1-4|.|TRBV6-6|.
TGTGCCAGCAGTTACCTCCTCGCCGGGAGCGAAAAACTGTTTTTT
CASSYLLAGSEKLFF
>TRBJ2-1|TRBD2|TRBV28|.
TGTGCCAGCAGTTGGACTAGCGGGAGGTGGAATGAGCAGTTCTTC
CASSWTSGRWNEQFF
>TRBJ2-7|.|TRBV7-9|.
TGTGCCAGCAGCTTAGAACACTACGAGCAGTACTTC
CASSLEHYEQYF
>TRBJ1-2|.|TRBV30|once
TGTGCCTCCCAGGGGCGCGGATATGGCTACACCTTC
CASQGRGYGYTF
>TRBJ1-2|.|TRBV29-1|.
TGCAGCGTTGAAGATCTCGGAGGGATGGGCTACACCTTC
CSVEDLGGMGYTF
>TRBJ1-2|TRBD1|TRBV29-1|.
TGCAGCGTTGAAGCCTGGACAGGGAGCTATGGCTACACCTTC
CSVEAWTGSYGYTF
>TRBJ1-2|.|TRBV25-1|.
TGTGCCAGCAGTGAATATTCAGGAAATGGCTACACCTTC
CASSEYSGNGYTF
>TRBJ1-1|.|TRBV18|.
TGTGCCAGCTCAACGGGGGTGGACACTGAAGCTTTCTTT
CASSTGVDTEAFF
>TRBJ2-5|TRBD1|TRBV4-1|.
TGCGCCAGCAGCCAAGGGACAGGGGAAGAGACCCAGTACTTC
CASSQGTGEETQYF
>TRBJ1-6|TRBD1|TRBV6-2/TRBV6-3|.
TGTGCCAGCAGTCCACGGACAGGGGGTAATTCACCCCTCCACTTT
CASSPRTGGNSPLHF
>TRBJ1-2|.|TRBV6-5|.
TGTGCCAGCAGTTACTCTATCGCGGGTGGTGGCTACACCTTC
CASSYSIAGGGYTF
>TRBJ2-7|.|TRBV7-2|.
TGTGCCAGCAGCTTCGGACTACCCTCCTACGAGCAGTACTTC
CASSFGLPSYEQYF
>TRBJ1-1|TRBD1|TRBV10-2|.
TGCGCCAGCAGTGAGGACAGGGTGAACACTGAAGCTTTCTTT
CASSEDRVNTEAFF
>TRBJ2-3|.|TRBV11-3|.
TGTGCCAGCAGCCCCGGCTGGAGCTCACGAGGAGCTACGCAGTATTTT
CASSPGWSSRGATQYF
>TRBJ1-6|.|TRBV5-1|once
TGCGCCAGCAGGTCTAGGACAGAGAATTCACCCCTCCACTTT
CASRSRTENSPLHF
>TRBJ1-3|TRBD1|TRBV28|.
TGTGCCAGCAGTTTATCGACAGGGACAGGAAACACCATATATTTT
CASSLSTGTGNTIYF
>TRBJ1-6|.|TRBV4-2|.
TGTGCCAGCAGCCAGGGGGCAGGGTATAATTCACCCCTCCACTTT
CASSQGAGYNSPLHF
>TRBJ1-1|.|TRBV5-1|.
TGCGCCAGCAGCTTGATGCGTTTGGAGACTGAAGCTTTCTTT
CASSLMRLETEAFF
>TRBJ2-7|TRBD1|TRBV18|.
TGTGCCAGCTCACCCAGACAGGGCCCCGAGCAGTACTTC
CASSPRQGPEQYF
>TRBJ1-1|TRBD1|TRBV19|few
TGTGCCAGTAGTCCCGACAGGGGGCTCGCTGAAGCTTTCTTT
CASSPDRGLAEAFF
>TRBJ1-1|.|TRBV19|few
TGTGCCAGTAGTTGGGCAGGGGAGGGCACTGAAGCTTTCTTT
CASSWAGEGTEAFF
>TRBJ1-1|.|TRBV13|once
TGTGCCAGCAGCTTAGGCCATGCGCCGTTTGAAGCTTTCTTT
CASSLGHAPFEAFF
>TRBJ1-2|TRBD1|TRBV29-1|.
TGCAGCGTTGAGGGGACAGCGAACTATGGCTACACCTTC
CSVEGTANYGYTF
>TRBJ1-5|TRBD1|TRBV28|.
TGTGCCAGCAGAACGGGACAGTTTTTTCGCAATCAGCCCCAGCATTTT
CASRTGQFFRNQPQHF
>TRBJ2-2|TRBD2|TRBV9|.
TGTGCCAGCAGCGCGTCGGGGGGGCCTTATGCCGGGGAGCTGTTTTTT
CASSASGGPYAGELFF
>TRBJ1-5|TRBD1|TRBV2|.
TGTGCCAGCGGCGAAAGCCAGGGGGACAATCAGCCCCAGCATTTT
CASGESQGDNQPQHF
>TRBJ1-6|.|TRBV10-2|.
TGCGCCAGCAGGACACAGGTTGGGGCGGATTCACCCCTCCACTTT
CASRTQVGADSPLHF
>TRBJ2-2|TRBD2|TRBV13|.
TGTGCCAGCAGCTTAGCGGGAGGGCCGAACACCGGGGAGCTGTTTTTT
CASSLAGGPNTGELFF
>TRBJ2-7|.|TRBV6-5|.
TGTGCCAGTTCTTATTCCGGGACAATCTCCTACGAGCAGTACTTC
CASSYSGTISYEQYF
>TRBJ1-2|.|TRBV3-1/TRBV3-2|.
TGTGCCAGCAGCCAAGATCTTGTCGGTACGGGCTACACCTTC
CASSQDLVGTGYTF
>TRBJ1-4|TRBD1|TRBV25-1|.
TGTGCCAGCAGTGCCTTCTCAGGGGGAACAACTAATGAAAAACTGTTTTTT
CASSAFSGGTTNEKLFF